The sequence of this T cell receptor beta chain was determined in a study of identical twins. Study-wide points: The models gave estimates that fell short of the out-of-frame TCR alpha sharing seen in monozygotic twins. Carriage of fewer insertions was seen in abundant cord blood beta clonotypes, whereas memory repertoires showed none.

A note on this clonotype: Its antigen remains unidentified.

TCRdb used MiXCR to reprocess the 5' RACE reads, holding one entry per CDR3 protein. The sample contains a few hundred thousand distinct CDR3 sequences, approximately 8.3% of which appear only once. These same records also appear under a second study, on yellow fever vaccine responses in identical twins.

This clonotype originated in a woman under 30 in good health. The sequenced material came from CD8+ T cells sorted from blood.

CDR3 loop: CASSPLYPADPTDTQYF. For the CDR3, the DNA is TGTGCCAGCTCACCACTCTACCCCGCCGACCCCACAGATACGCAGTATTTT. V and J are TRBV18 and TRBJ2-3; no reliable D call. V gave up 1 base and J gave up 2 bases, with 16 bases separating them. The CDR3 sequence is 17 residues long. Germline CDR1 KGHSH, CDR2 LQKENI.